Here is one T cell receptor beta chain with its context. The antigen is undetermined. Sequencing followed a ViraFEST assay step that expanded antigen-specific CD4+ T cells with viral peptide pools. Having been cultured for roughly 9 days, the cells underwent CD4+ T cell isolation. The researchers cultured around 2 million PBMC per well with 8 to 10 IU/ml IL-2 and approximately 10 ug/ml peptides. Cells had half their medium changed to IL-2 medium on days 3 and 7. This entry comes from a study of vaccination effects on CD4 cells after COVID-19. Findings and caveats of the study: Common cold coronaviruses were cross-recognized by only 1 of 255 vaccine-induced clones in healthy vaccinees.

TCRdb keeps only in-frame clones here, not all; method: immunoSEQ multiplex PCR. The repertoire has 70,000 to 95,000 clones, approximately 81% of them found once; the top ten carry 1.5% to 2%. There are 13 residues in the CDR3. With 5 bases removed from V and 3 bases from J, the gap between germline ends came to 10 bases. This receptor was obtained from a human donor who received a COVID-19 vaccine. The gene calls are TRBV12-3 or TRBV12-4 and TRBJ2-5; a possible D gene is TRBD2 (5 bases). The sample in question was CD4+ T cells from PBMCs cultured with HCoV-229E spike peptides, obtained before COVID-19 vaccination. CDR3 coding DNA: TGTGCCAGCAGTCAATGGACTGAAGAGACCCAGTACTTC. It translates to CASSQWTEETQYF.